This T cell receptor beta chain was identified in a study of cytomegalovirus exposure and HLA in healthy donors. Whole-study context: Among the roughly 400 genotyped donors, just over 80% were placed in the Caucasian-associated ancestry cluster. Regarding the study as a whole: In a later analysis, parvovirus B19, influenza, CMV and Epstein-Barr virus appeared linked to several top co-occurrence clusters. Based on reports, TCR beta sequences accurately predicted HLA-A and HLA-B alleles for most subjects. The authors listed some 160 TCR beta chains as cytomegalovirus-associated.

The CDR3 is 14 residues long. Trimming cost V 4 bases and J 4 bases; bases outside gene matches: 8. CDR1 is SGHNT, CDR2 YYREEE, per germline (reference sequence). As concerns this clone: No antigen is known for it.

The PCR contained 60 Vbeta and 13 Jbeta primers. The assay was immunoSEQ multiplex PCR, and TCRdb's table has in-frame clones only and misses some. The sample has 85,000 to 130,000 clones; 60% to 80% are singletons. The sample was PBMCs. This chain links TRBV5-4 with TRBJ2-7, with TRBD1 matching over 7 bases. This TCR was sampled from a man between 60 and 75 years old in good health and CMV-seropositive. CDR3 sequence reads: CASSTGTDTYEQYF. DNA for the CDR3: TGTGCCAGCAGCACCGGGACAGATACGTACGAGCAGTACTTC.